The 30 T cell receptor beta chains listed next were all sequenced from one sample in a study of blood T cell repertoires in COVID-19. Assay used: immunoSEQ multiplex PCR; TCRdb lists only in-frame clones, some missing. Here the sample spans over 250,000 clones, more than 75% being singletons. The sample taken for sequencing was PBMCs or T cells enriched from blood (not recorded which). These receptors all stem from a woman aged 18-29 years who had recovered from COVID-19.

The rearrangement links TRBV6-6 to TRBJ2-7; 13 bases agree with TRBD2. The V and J ends lost 5 bases and 4 bases, in that order; junction bases with no gene match: 20. CDR1 and CDR2 (germline): MNHNY, SVGAGI (reference sequence). The CDR3 spans 20 residues. CDR3 protein: CASSREPILAGGPGPYEQYF. CDR3 DNA sequence: TGTGCCAGCAGTCGAGAGCCAATACTAGCGGGAGGGCCCGGGCCTTACGAGCAGTACTTC.

The V gene is TRBV27, the J gene TRBJ1-3; D unclear. Trimming pared 6 bases from V and 0 bases from J, leaving 12 bases between. CDR1 is MNHEY, CDR2 SMNVEV, per germline (reference sequence). CDR3 length: 15 amino acids. CDR3 region: CASRSLGSSGNTIYF. CDR3 sequence (DNA): TGTGCCAGCAGAAGTCTCGGGAGCTCTGGAAACACCATATATTTT.

This sequence joins TRBV6-1 and TRBJ1-5, with 9 bases fitting TRBD1. Germline loops: CDR1 MNHNS, CDR2 SASEGT. V lost 3 bases, J lost 6 bases, and 6 bases stayed unmatched. The CDR3 has 15 amino acids. The chain's CDR3 is CASSEYPGQGQPQHF. CDR3 DNA: TGTGCCAGCAGTGAGTACCCGGGACAGGGTCAGCCCCAGCATTTT.

V is TRBV7-8 and J is TRBJ2-7; D possibly corresponds to TRBD1 (5 bases). The CDR3 extends over 14 amino acids. Trimming stripped 4 bases from V and 3 bases from J, with 13 bases between. The germline gives CDR1 SGHVS, CDR2 FQNEAQ. The CDR3 loop is CASSSRGRFYEQYF. The CDR3 bases are TGTGCCAGCAGCTCTAGGGGTAGATTCTACGAGCAGTACTTC.

The chain employs TRBV5-1 and TRBJ2-2; perhaps TRBD1 as D (6 bases). V was clipped by 4 bases and J by 1 base, with 11 bases between them. This CDR3 region has 15 residues. The germline gives CDR1 SGHRS, CDR2 YFSETQ. This CDR3 reads CASSRMTGNTGELFF. In DNA form, the CDR3 reads TGCGCCAGCAGCCGGATGACAGGGAACACCGGGGAGCTGTTTTTT. The entire variable domain, with the rest obtained from reference TRBV5-1 and TRBJ2-2, is as follows: KAGVTQTPRYLIKTRGQQVTLSCSPISGHRSVSWYQQTPGQGLQFLFEYFSETQRNKGNFPGRFSGRQFSNSRSEMNVSTLELGDSALYLCASSRMTGNTGELFFGEGSRLTVL.

Only a few counts were recorded for this clone. This rearrangement joins TRBV27 to TRBJ2-2; D not certain. The CDR3 spans 12 residues. Between the trimmed V and J ends, which lost 5 bases and 2 bases, there was a span of 3 bases. Germline values: CDR1 MNHEY, CDR2 SMNVEV (reference sequence). As DNA, the CDR3 is TGTGCCAGCAGTCCAAACACCGGGGAGCTGTTTTTT. Its translation is CASSPNTGELFF.

The chain is built from TRBV12-5 and TRBJ2-3, with D perhaps matching TRBD1 (6 bases). This CDR3 comprises 18 residues. The V gene's germline CDR1 is LGHNT and CDR2 FRNRAP. Trimming shortened V by 3 bases and J by 4 bases, and 23 bases separated the two germline ends. CDR3 loop: CASGFELRGTGSPDTQYF. In DNA form, the CDR3 reads TGTGCTAGTGGTTTTGAACTCCGTGGCACAGGGAGCCCAGATACGCAGTATTTT.

The chain links TRBV7-8 to TRBJ2-3; perhaps TRBD1 as D (5 bases). The CDR3 has 14 amino acids. Germline lookup yields CDR1 SGHVS and CDR2 FQNEAQ. V gave up 3 bases and J gave up 2 bases, with 9 bases separating them. CDR3 nucleotides: TGTGCCAGCAGCTTGGGGCGATCCACAGATACGCAGTATTTT. Encoded protein: CASSLGRSTDTQYF.

The V and J genes are TRBV4-3 and TRBJ1-1; 7 bases match TRBD1. Germline CDR1 reads LGHNA; CDR2 reads YSLEER. The ends lost 1 base at V and 4 bases at J; junction bases unmatched: 3. CDR3 size: 14 residues. DNA for the CDR3: TGCGCCAGCAGCCAAGGCAGGGGGAGCACTGAAGCTTTCTTT. Amino acid sequence: CASSQGRGSTEAFF.

This rearrangement joins TRBV5-4 to TRBJ1-4; TRBD1 matches at 9 bases. The CDR3 is 14 amino acids. Trimming at V came to 4 bases and at J to 7 bases, leaving 5 bases not matched to a gene. Germline V lookup: CDR1 SGHNT, CDR2 YYREEE (reference sequence). CDR3: CASSPDRGGEKLFF. DNA of the CDR3: TGTGCCAGCAGCCCTGACAGGGGGGGTGAAAAACTGTTTTTT.

The chain is built from TRBV27 and TRBJ2-3; the D gene is possibly TRBD2 (7 bases). The germline V gene encodes CDR1 MNHEY and CDR2 SMNVEV (reference sequence). This CDR3 contains 14 residues. V dropped 2 bases and J dropped 4 bases, with 10 bases sitting between them. Here the CDR3 DNA reads TGTGCCAGCAGTTTAGGGGGGGCCCCAGATACGCAGTATTTT. Translating it yields CASSLGGAPDTQYF.

The V call is TRBV29-1, the J call TRBJ2-3; no reliable D call. Per germline, CDR1 SQVTM and CDR2 ANQGSEA. Trimming pared 3 bases from V and 1 base from J, leaving 14 bases between. The CDR3 contains 15 residues. CDR3 protein: CSVEKQRARTDTQYF. In nucleotides, the CDR3 is TGCAGCGTTGAGAAGCAGCGCGCCCGCACAGATACGCAGTATTTT.

The chain recombines TRBV2 with TRBJ2-3, with D maybe TRBD2 (5 bases). In germline, CDR1 is SNHLY, CDR2 FYNNEI. The CDR3 runs to 14 residues. With 6 bases removed from V and 4 bases from J, the gap between germline ends came to 14 bases. The CDR3 region is CASRPTDGADTQYF. CDR3 DNA: TGTGCCAGCAGGCCCACGGACGGGGCAGATACGCAGTATTTT.

The V gene is TRBV19, the J gene TRBJ2-7; D gene uncertain. The CDR3 has 14 amino acids. V was pared by 4 bases and J by 2 bases, with 12 bases between. The V gene's germline CDR1 is LNHDA and CDR2 SQIVND (reference sequence). The CDR3 loop is CASSKTEPPYEQYF. The CDR3 DNA is TGTGCCAGTAGTAAAACAGAACCACCCTACGAGCAGTACTTC.

J is TRBJ2-5 and V is TRBV27; TRBD2 matches at 12 bases. The CDR3 sequence is 16 residues long. Germline CDR1 is MNHEY and CDR2 is SMNVEV (reference sequence). V was clipped by 5 bases and J by 2 bases; unmatched bases: 6. This CDR3 is CASSSPGLAGQETQYF. In nucleotides, the CDR3 is TGTGCCAGCAGTAGCCCGGGACTAGCGGGTCAAGAGACCCAGTACTTC.

The gene calls are TRBV3-1 (or the pseudogene TRBV3-2) and TRBJ2-1; D perhaps matches TRBD2 (7 bases). Trimming took off 0 bases at V and 3 bases at J, with 12 bases between the two ends. Germline V gene lookup returns CDR1 LGHDT and CDR2 YNNKEL (reference sequence). This CDR3 region has 16 residues. In DNA form, the CDR3 reads TGTGCCAGCAGCCAAGAAGGGCGGGGGCTCTACAATGAGCAGTTCTTC. This encodes CASSQEGRGLYNEQFF.

The chain couples TRBV27 to TRBJ2-5, with 11 nucleotides matching TRBD2. The V and J ends lost 6 bases and 4 bases, in that order; junction bases with no gene match: 4. The CDR3 covers 14 residues. The germline V gene encodes CDR1 MNHEY and CDR2 SMNVEV (reference sequence). The CDR3 region is CASRRLAGGETQYF. In DNA form, the CDR3 reads TGTGCCAGCAGGAGGCTAGCGGGAGGAGAGACCCAGTACTTC.

This chain links TRBV6-1 with TRBJ2-2, with TRBD2 as a possible D gene (6 bases). The V and J ends lost 1 base and 7 bases respectively, with 16 bases between them. The length of the CDR3 is 16 residues. Per germline, CDR1 MNHNS and CDR2 SASEGT. CDR3 amino acids: CASSEGLVVSIGELFF. The CDR3 DNA sequence: TGTGCCAGCAGTGAAGGACTAGTGGTTAGCATCGGGGAGCTGTTTTTT.

The chain uses TRBV24-1 and TRBJ1-1; TRBD1 might be the D (6 bases). Germline-derived CDR1 and CDR2 are KGHDR and SFDVKD. The V end lost 0 bases, the J end lost 13 bases, and 26 bases lay between the germline ends. CDR3 length equals 17 residues. In DNA form, the CDR3 reads TGTGCCACCAGTGATTTGCAGGGCAGGGGTAAAGGTTTTAGACTTTTCTTT. Translating it yields CATSDLQGRGKGFRLFF.

This chain uses TRBV7-2 with TRBJ2-3, with a possible D match to TRBD2 (6 bases). This CDR3 is built from 19 residues. Between the trimmed V and J ends, which lost 1 base and 6 bases, there was a span of 26 bases. The germline CDR1 and CDR2 sequences are SGHTA and FQGNSA. The CDR3 is CASSLVGIGRGWVRDTQYF. For the CDR3, the DNA is TGTGCCAGCAGCTTAGTTGGGATTGGCCGGGGGTGGGTGAGGGATACGCAGTATTTT.

This rearrangement joins TRBV11-3 to TRBJ2-3; TRBD2 might be the D (6 bases). The V and J ends lost 2 bases and 6 bases respectively, with 9 bases between them. The CDR3 runs 13 residues. In germline, CDR1 is SGHNT, CDR2 YENEEA. CDR3 DNA sequence: TGTGCCAGCAGCTTATTAGCGGCGGATACGCAGTATTTT. It is translated as CASSLLAADTQYF. Full variable domain (remainder filled in from reference TRBV11-3 and TRBJ2-3): EAGVVQSPRYKIIEKKQPVAFWCNPISGHNTLYWYLQNLGQGPELLIRYENEEAVDDSQLPKDRFSAERLKGVDSTLKIQPAELGDSAVYLCASSLLAADTQYFGPGTRLTVL.

The chain combines TRBV5-1 with TRBJ2-7; 10 positions match TRBD2. The CDR3 is made up of 16 amino acids. Trimming cost V 0 bases and J 6 bases; bases outside gene matches: 9. Germline assignment: CDR1 SGHRS and CDR2 YFSETQ. The CDR3 loop reads CASSLDPAGGPGEQYF. The DNA of the CDR3 is TGCGCCAGCAGCTTGGATCCAGCGGGGGGGCCAGGCGAGCAGTACTTC.

The rearrangement uses TRBV28 and TRBJ1-2; the D gene is possibly TRBD1 (6 bases). V lost 7 bases, J lost 4 bases, and 16 bases lay in between. The CDR3 is 14 amino acids. Germline V CDR1 and CDR2: MDHEN, SYDVKM. DNA of the CDR3: TGTGCCAGCAAATTATCCGAAGGGGGCTATGGCTACACCTTC. Translated: CASKLSEGGYGYTF.

The chain joins TRBV6-5 to TRBJ2-2; 8 bases are a match to TRBD2. The CDR3 covers 14 residues. Germline V lookup: CDR1 MNHEY, CDR2 SVGAGI. V dropped 7 bases and J dropped 4; count of bases not matched to a gene: 5. The CDR3 coding sequence is TGTGCCAGCACCCCACGGGGGGGCACCGGGGAGCTGTTTTTT. Protein: CASTPRGGTGELFF.

There are a few counts of this clone. V usage is TRBV19 and J usage is TRBJ1-5, with 10 bases identical to TRBD1. V was clipped by 6 bases and J by 5 bases; unmatched bases: 7. CDR1 and CDR2 (germline): LNHDA, SQIVND (reference sequence). The CDR3 spans 15 residues. DNA for the CDR3: TGTGCCAGTAGACTGACAGGGGGCTCGGATCAGCCCCAGCATTTT. As protein: CASRLTGGSDQPQHF. The variable domain in full, with the rest retrieved from reference TRBV19 and TRBJ1-5, is DGGITQSPKYLFRKEGQNVTLSCEQNLNHDAMYWYRQDPGQGLRLIYYSQIVNDFQKGDIAEGYSVSREKKESFPLTVTSAQKNPTAFYLCASRLTGGSDQPQHFGDGTRLSIL.

This sequence joins TRBV10-3 and TRBJ1-1; no clear D gene. V lost 0 bases and J lost 5, with 7 bases in between. This CDR3 spans 13 amino acids. CDR1 and CDR2 (germline): ENHRY, SYGVKD. The CDR3 nucleotides are TGTGCCATCAGTGAGTCGACCGGGACTGAAGCTTTCTTT. Encoded protein: CAISESTGTEAFF.

The genes are TRBV7-9 and TRBJ2-2; TRBD1 aligns across 8 bases. From germline, CDR1 is SEHNR and CDR2 FQNEAQ (reference sequence). V lost 2 bases and J lost 4; bases outside the gene matches: 3. The CDR3 totals 15 residues. The CDR3 DNA follows: TGTGCCAGCAGCTTAACAGGGGGGCCCACCGGGGAGCTGTTTTTT. Protein product: CASSLTGGPTGELFF.

The table lists this clone with a count of one. The rearrangement uses TRBV30 and TRBJ2-2; D not resolved. Germline V gives CDR1 GTSNPN, CDR2 SVGIG (reference sequence). Trimming stripped 0 bases from V and 7 bases from J, with 9 bases between. This CDR3 comprises 13 residues. The CDR3: CAWSVLPDGELFF. In nucleotides, the CDR3 is TGTGCCTGGAGTGTACTGCCTGACGGGGAGCTGTTTTTT.

V usage is TRBV15 and J usage is TRBJ1-2; 8 bases are shared with TRBD1. The germline gives CDR1 LNHNV, CDR2 YYDKDF (reference sequence). V trimming: 5 bases; J trimming: 7 bases; junction bases outside the gene matches: 6. This CDR3 is 13 amino acids long. The CDR3 DNA follows: TGTGCCACCAGCCGGACAGGGTTAAGTGGCTACACCTTC. This codes for CATSRTGLSGYTF.

The chain's CDR3 is CATSDSRTGGYTGELFF. CDR3 nucleotides: TGTGCCACCAGTGATTCCCGGACAGGGGGCTACACCGGGGAGCTGTTTTTT. This chain connects TRBV24-1 to TRBJ2-2; TRBD1 agrees at 11 bases. The CDR3 length is 17 residues. The V segment lost 2 bases and the J segment 3 bases; nucleotides outside the gene matches: 4. Germline CDR1 is KGHDR and CDR2 is SFDVKD.